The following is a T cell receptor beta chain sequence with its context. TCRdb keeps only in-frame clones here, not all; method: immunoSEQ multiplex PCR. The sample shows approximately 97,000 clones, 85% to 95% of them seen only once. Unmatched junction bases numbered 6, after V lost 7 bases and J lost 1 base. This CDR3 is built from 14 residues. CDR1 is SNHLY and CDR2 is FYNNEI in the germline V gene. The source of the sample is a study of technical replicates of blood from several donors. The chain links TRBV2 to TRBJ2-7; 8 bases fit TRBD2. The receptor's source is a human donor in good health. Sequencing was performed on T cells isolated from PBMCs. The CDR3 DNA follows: TGTGCCAGCATTCCCGTAGCGGGATCCTACGAGCAGTACTTC. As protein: CASIPVAGSYEQYF.